This paragraph covers one T cell receptor (beta chain) sequence. The CDR3 contains 18 residues. Between the trimmed V and J ends, which lost 6 bases and 3 bases, there was a span of 26 bases. CDR1 and CDR2 (germline): MDHEN, SYDVKM. This record belongs to a study of blood T cell repertoires in COVID-19. The overall study: Italy, Spain and the United States were the sources of the convalescent and acute COVID-19 samples. T cells, B-cell-depleted T cells, or PBMCs supplied cDNA or gDNA.

In the authors' workflow: The authors estimated nucleated cell counts from reference gene primer amplification. Profiled with immunoSEQ multiplex PCR; TCRdb holds only in-frame clones, not every one. That table furnishes V, J and clone size, whereas the DNA furnished D and trimming. This sample has around 50,000 clones; less than 85% occur once, and the top ten carry approximately 5.3%. The sequencing sample was made of peripheral blood. The V gene is TRBV28, the J gene TRBJ2-5; maybe TRBD1 (5 bases). The source is a human donor in a cohort sampled during active COVID-19. DNA for the CDR3: TGTGCCAGCAGCCGATCGACAGCCCGATGGGAACAAAAAGAGACCCAGTACTTC. Protein: CASSRSTARWEQKETQYF.